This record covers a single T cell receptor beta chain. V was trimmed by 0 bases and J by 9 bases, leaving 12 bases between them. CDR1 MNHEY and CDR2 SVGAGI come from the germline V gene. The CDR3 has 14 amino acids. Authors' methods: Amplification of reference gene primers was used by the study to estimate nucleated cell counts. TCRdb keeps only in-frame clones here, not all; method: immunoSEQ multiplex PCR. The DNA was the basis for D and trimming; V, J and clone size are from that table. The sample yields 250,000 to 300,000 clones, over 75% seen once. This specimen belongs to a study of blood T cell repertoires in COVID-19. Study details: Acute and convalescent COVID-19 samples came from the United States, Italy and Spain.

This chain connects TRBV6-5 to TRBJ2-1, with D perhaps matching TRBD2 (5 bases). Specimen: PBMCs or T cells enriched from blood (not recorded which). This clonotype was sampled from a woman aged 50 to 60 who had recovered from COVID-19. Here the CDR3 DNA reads TGTGCCAGCAGTTACTCCCGGGGTTACGGTGAGCAGTTCTTC. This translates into CASSYSRGYGEQFF.